The source of this TCR beta chain is a study of chemoradiotherapy in HPV16-positive cancers. Germline CDR1 reads LNHDA; CDR2 reads SQIVND (reference sequence). With 0 bases clipped from V and 6 bases from J, the junction kept 13 bases outside the gene matches. The CDR3 consists of 19 residues. Assay: immunoSEQ multiplex PCR; the TCRdb copy retains only in-frame clones and omits some. Of around 600 clones in the sample, approximately 82% were seen once. The V gene is TRBV19, the J gene TRBJ2-1, with 11 nucleotides matching TRBD2. This clonotype was obtained from a human donor with HPV-associated anogenital cancer. The sample was tumor tissue, taken from a patient who underwent chemoradiotherapy. The CDR3 loop reads CASSIDHRASGGRLNEQFF. CDR3 DNA: TGTGCCAGTAGTATAGATCACAGGGCTAGCGGGGGGCGTCTCAATGAGCAGTTCTTC.